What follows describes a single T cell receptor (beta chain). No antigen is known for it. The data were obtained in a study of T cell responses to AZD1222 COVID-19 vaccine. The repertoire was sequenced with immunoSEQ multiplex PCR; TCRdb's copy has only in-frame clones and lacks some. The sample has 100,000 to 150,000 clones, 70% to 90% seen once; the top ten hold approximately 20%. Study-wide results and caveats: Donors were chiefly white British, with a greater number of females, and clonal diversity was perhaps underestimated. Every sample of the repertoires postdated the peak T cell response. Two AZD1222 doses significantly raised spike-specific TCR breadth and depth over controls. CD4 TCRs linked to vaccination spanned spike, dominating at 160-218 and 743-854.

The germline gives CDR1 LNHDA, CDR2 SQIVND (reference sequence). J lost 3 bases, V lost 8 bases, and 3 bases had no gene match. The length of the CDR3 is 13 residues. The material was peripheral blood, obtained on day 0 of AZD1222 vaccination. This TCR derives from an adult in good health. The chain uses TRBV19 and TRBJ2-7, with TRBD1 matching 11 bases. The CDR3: CASSDRGRYEQYF. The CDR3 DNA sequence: TGTGCCAGTTCGGACAGGGGGCGCTACGAGCAGTACTTC.